The rows below give T cell receptor beta chains drawn from one sample of a study of cytomegalovirus exposure and HLA in healthy donors. The repertoire was sequenced with immunoSEQ multiplex PCR; TCRdb's copy has only in-frame clones and lacks some. The sample has some 200,000 clones; 75% to 90% are singletons. Sequenced: PBMCs. The source of these receptors is a boy aged 5-17 years in good health and CMV-seronegative. The CDR3 runs from the conserved cysteine through the conserved F or W.

j_call v_call cdr3_aa
TRBJ2-7 TRBV4-3 CASSQATTAPYEQYF
TRBJ1-1 TRBV9 CASSVDAENTEAFF
TRBJ1-2 TRBV6-5 CASRETGSDGYTF
TRBJ2-5 TRBV9 CASSLSGGRETQYF
TRBJ2-7 TRBV5-5 CASSVQGGGAQQYF
TRBJ2-5 TRBV11-2 CASSLGRTGEGETQYF
TRBJ1-4 TRBV6-6 CASSPWGELFF
TRBJ2-2 TRBV7-2 CASSLVGGALGELFF
- TRBV29-1 CSGAGGVGYEQYF
TRBJ1-1 TRBV6-1 CASSEPRDRDNEAFF
TRBJ1-2 TRBV30 CAWSTGAYGYTF
TRBJ1-1 TRBV14 CASSLYDRGGTEAFF
TRBJ2-3 TRBV7-3 CASSSGLALTDTQYF
TRBJ2-7 TRBV5-4 CASSLPGQGLSYEQYF
TRBJ1-4 TRBV7-8 CASSLGQGRTNEKLFF
TRBJ1-1 TRBV4-2 CASSQDNGIDTEAFF
TRBJ1-1 TRBV6-1 CASKITSRVATEAFF
TRBJ2-2 TRBV10-3 CAISVGGETNTGELFF
TRBJ1-2 TRBV30 CAWSVPGNANYGYTF
TRBJ1-4 TRBV19 CASKTGRFEKLFF
TRBJ1-3 TRBV6-6 CASRTGVDTIYF
TRBJ2-1 TRBV6-4 CASSDRAGGQNEQFF
TRBJ1-1 TRBV5-1 CASSLLGAGTEAFF
TRBJ1-4 TRBV6-1 CASSESQGATNEKLFF
TRBJ1-2 TRBV11-2 CASSDLRGVNYGYTF
TRBJ2-5 TRBV28 CASSLYRSREQYF
TRBJ2-1 TRBV11-3 CASSSWTSEQFF
TRBJ2-6 TRBV7-9 CASSHIRGSGANVLTF
TRBJ2-5 TRBV5-8 CASSSAPGGETQYF
TRBJ1-5 TRBV9 CASSVGALVNQPQHF